This is a list of T cell receptor beta chains from one sample in a study of tumor and adjacent non-tumor tissue in lung cancer. TCRdb processed the multiplex PCR reads anew with MiXCR; each CDR3 protein has one entry. The data show 220,000 or so distinct CDR3 sequences, approximately 74% seen once. The sequenced sample was lung tumor tissue. The receptor set was obtained from a man aged 55 to 70 with non-small cell lung cancer. The CDR3 runs from the conserved cysteine through the conserved F or W. Fields, in order: V gene, clone size, D gene, J gene, CDR3 DNA, CDR3 protein. D genes are given only for firm matches. Clone size is given for some rows only: seen once, a few or many times, or a class if the clone is expanded.

TRBV12-3/TRBV12-4	.	TRBD1	TRBJ2-5	TGTGCCAGCAGTTCCCGGGACAGGGGGAATGTTCGGGAGACCCAGAACTTC	CASSSRDRGNVRETQNF
TRBV20-1	.	.	TRBJ2-3	TGCAGTGCTAGTTGTGGAAGCGGGAGCACAGATACGCAGTATTTT	CSASCGSGSTDTQYF
TRBV6-1	.	.	TRBJ1-5	TGTGCCAGCAGTACCGGGGTCAGGGGTAGGCAGCCCCAGCATTTT	CASSTGVRGRQPQHF
TRBV11-3	many	.	TRBJ1-4	TGTACCAGCAGTCCCGGTCCGGGGGTAATCGAAAAACTGTTTTTT	CTSSPGPGVIEKLFF
TRBV4-3	few	TRBD1	TRBJ1-1	TGCGCCAGCGGGCTGGACAGGTCCACTGAAGCTTTCTTT	CASGLDRSTEAFF
TRBV7-9	many	.	TRBJ2-6	TGTGCCAGCAGCTCGACCCCGGCAGCCGGGGCCAACGTCCTGACTTTC	CASSSTPAAGANVLTF
TRBV10-2	.	.	TRBJ2-1	TGCCCCAGCAGTGAGCCCACCGAGCTAGCGTTCTACAATGAGCAGTTCTTC	CPSSEPTELAFYNEQFF
TRBV11-2	once	TRBD1	TRBJ1-2	TGTGCCAGCAGCATAAGGACAGGACCTAGCTATGGCTACACCTTC	CASSIRTGPSYGYTF
TRBV20-1	many	.	TRBJ2-1	TGCAGTGCTAGAGAGACGGGTCAGGGTGAGCAGTTCTTC	CSARETGQGEQFF
TRBV11-2	.	TRBD2	TRBJ2-3	TGTGCCAGCATCAACAGCGGGACTAGGGGCGCTAGGGCCACAGATACGCAGTATTTT	CASINSGTRGARATDTQYF
TRBV29-1	.	.	TRBJ1-1	TGCAGCGTTGAATGGGGGGGTTCATATGAAGTTTTCTTT	CSVEWGGSYEVFF
TRBV5-5	many	.	TRBJ2-1	TGTGCCAGCAGCCTGGACGGCCTGAGGGGCAATGAGCAGTTCTTC	CASSLDGLRGNEQFF
TRBV4-1	.	.	TRBJ1-2	TGCGCCAGCAGCCAAGTCACAGGGAAATATGGCAACACCTTC	CASSQVTGKYGNTF
TRBV11-3	.	.	TRBJ2-7	TGTGCCAGTGCCTACCGACCGGACTTTTCCTACGAGCAGTACTTC	CASAYRPDFSYEQYF
TRBV29-1	.	TRBD1	TRBJ1-1	TGCAGCGGTAGACAGGGGCTCAACACTGAAGCTTTCTTT	CSGRQGLNTEAFF